Listed here are 15 T cell receptor beta chains from one sample, sequenced in a study of Ad26.COV2.S vaccination and SARS-CoV-2 variants. Here immunoSEQ multiplex PCR was the method, and the copy in TCRdb shows in-frame clones only, minus some. The table records 430,000 or so clones, around 90% of them present only once. As to treatment: approximately 18 received Ad26.COV2.S at low or high dose, single or two shots; about 5 received placebo; per-sample allocation not given. Samples were taken on day 63 after the first vaccine or placebo injection. The sequenced sample was peripheral blood, obtained in a trial of Ad26.COV2.S vaccine versus placebo. Source of these receptors: a person aged 18 to 65 who received the Ad26.COV2.S COVID-19 vaccine or a placebo.

The V call is TRBV3-1 (or the pseudogene TRBV3-2), the J call TRBJ2-5; tentative D call: TRBD1 (8 bases). Germline CDR1 is LGHDT and CDR2 is YNNKEL (reference sequence). This CDR3 is built from 16 residues. Trimming pared 8 bases from V and 6 bases from J, leaving 25 bases between. The DNA of the CDR3 is TGTGCCAGCGTCCAGGGGGCGGGAGCAGGTATGAAGACCCAGTACTTC. Its translation: CASVQGAGAGMKTQYF.

The gene calls are TRBV5-1 and TRBJ2-1; D possibly corresponds to TRBD2 (6 bases). CDR3 length: 17 residues. The germline V gene encodes CDR1 SGHRS and CDR2 YFSETQ. Trimming removed 4 bases from V and 1 base from J, with 18 bases in between. CDR3 protein: CASSPDKSSASYNEQFF. The CDR3 DNA reads as TGCGCCAGCAGCCCAGACAAGTCTAGCGCTTCCTACAATGAGCAGTTCTTC.

The genes are TRBV5-5 and TRBJ1-3; weak D call: TRBD1 (5 bases). The germline V and J ends were trimmed by 4 bases and 0 bases, with 11 bases remaining between them. Germline V gene sequence: CDR1 SGHKS, CDR2 YYEKEE (reference sequence). The CDR3 is made up of 15 amino acids. The CDR3 here is CASSPPGGSGNTIYF. In DNA form, the CDR3 reads TGTGCCAGCAGCCCCCCGGGGGGCTCTGGAAACACCATATATTTT.

This chain uses TRBV21-1 with TRBJ1-1; the table's D gene call, TRBD1, was not cross checked with the DNA. TRBV21-1 is flagged as a pseudogene. The length of the CDR3 is 17 residues. The CDR3 region has the DNA TGTGCCAGCAACTGCGGCTACATGGACAGCCGTGGAACTGAAGCTTTCTTT. Its translation: CASNCGYMDSRGTEAFF.

The rearrangement uses TRBV30 and TRBJ2-3, with TRBD2 identical over 9 bases. The V and J ends lost 0 bases and 5 bases, in that order; junction bases with no gene match: 9. The CDR3 spans 16 residues. Germline lookup yields CDR1 GTSNPN and CDR2 SVGIG (reference sequence). CDR3 loop: CAWSVDSGRGGDTQYF. The CDR3 nucleotides are TGTGCCTGGAGTGTTGATAGCGGGAGAGGCGGAGATACGCAGTATTTT.

The CDR3 region has the DNA TGCGCCAGCAGCCAAGATCCCGGGGGGGCAACCTACGAGCAGTACTTC. This codes for CASSQDPGGATYEQYF. The V call is TRBV4-3, the J call TRBJ2-7, with 8 bases matching TRBD2. Looked up from germline, CDR1 is LGHNA and CDR2 is YSLEER. The junction had 6 bases not matched to a gene; V was cut back by 0 bases and J by 2 bases. The CDR3 has 16 residues.

This clone was counted a single time. At the DNA level, this CDR3 is encoded by other sequences in the same sample as well. This chain uses TRBV29-1 with TRBJ1-1; tentatively, D is TRBD1 (6 bases). The CDR3 length is 12 residues. Germline CDR1 and CDR2: SQVTM and ANQGSEA. Between the trimmed V and J ends, which lost 7 bases and 2 bases, there was a span of 11 bases. CDR3 bases: TGCAGCGCTGACAGGTTAAACACTGAAGCTTTCTTT. Its protein is CSADRLNTEAFF.

The rearrangement joins TRBV24-1 to TRBJ2-7; TRBD1 is a possible D gene (6 bases). CDR3 length: 13 amino acids. The germline V gene encodes CDR1 KGHDR and CDR2 SFDVKD. Trimming cost V 4 bases and J 5 bases, with 11 bases left between them. The CDR3 spells CATSESNRDEQYF. DNA for the CDR3: TGTGCCACCAGTGAAAGTAACAGGGACGAGCAGTACTTC.

CDR3 residues: CASRLGLAGFSEQFF. The CDR3 DNA follows: TGTGCCAGCAGGCTGGGACTAGCGGGTTTCAGTGAGCAGTTCTTC. The chain links TRBV3-1 (or the pseudogene TRBV3-2) to TRBJ2-1; TRBD2 aligns across 12 bases. The junction had 9 bases not matched to a gene; V was cut back by 6 bases and J by 9 bases. Germline V CDR1 and CDR2: LGHDT, YNNKEL (reference sequence). The CDR3 has 15 amino acids.

This sequence joins TRBV19 and TRBJ2-2; D is ambiguous. CDR3 length: 18 residues. The ends were cut back, 1 base at V and 1 base at J, with 16 bases in the middle. Germline V gives CDR1 LNHDA, CDR2 SQIVND (reference sequence). CDR3 in DNA: TGTGCCAGTAGTATAGTCGACGGGCCAGTTCAGAACACCGGGGAGCTGTTTTTT. Protein sequence: CASSIVDGPVQNTGELFF. Drawing the rest from reference TRBV19 and TRBJ2-2, the complete variable domain is DGGITQSPKYLFRKEGQNVTLSCEQNLNHDAMYWYRQDPGQGLRLIYYSQIVNDFQKGDIAEGYSVSREKKESFPLTVTSAQKNPTAFYLCASSIVDGPVQNTGELFFGEGSRLTVL.

The chain recombines TRBV4-3 with TRBJ2-3, with 7 bases aligning to TRBD2. The length of the CDR3 is 15 residues. With V trimmed by 3 bases and J by 5 bases, 8 bases remained unmatched. The V gene's germline CDR1 is LGHNA and CDR2 YSLEER. The CDR3 sequence is CASSQGWEGGDTQYF. The DNA for the CDR3 is TGCGCCAGCAGCCAGGGTTGGGAGGGTGGAGATACGCAGTATTTT.

This clone came up once. The chain recombines TRBV5-4 with TRBJ2-1, with 9 bases matching TRBD1. The CDR3 is 14 residues long. Germline CDR1 is SGHNT and CDR2 is YYREEE (reference sequence). V shed 9 bases and J 3 bases; nucleotides not matched to a gene: 7. The CDR3 sequence is CAIRQGDSYNEQFF. The DNA for the CDR3 is TGTGCCATACGACAGGGGGATAGCTACAATGAGCAGTTCTTC.

The J gene is TRBJ2-1, the V gene TRBV6-5; a weak D match, TRBD2 (6 bases). In germline, CDR1 is MNHEY, CDR2 SVGAGI. Trimming took 5 bases from V and 0 from J, leaving 11 bases between them. CDR3 length: 15 amino acids. CDR3 protein: CASSLAPSSYNEQFF. The CDR3 DNA reads TGTGCCAGCAGTCTAGCGCCCAGCTCCTACAATGAGCAGTTCTTC.

The J gene is TRBJ1-1, the V gene TRBV3-1 (or the pseudogene TRBV3-2); 9 nucleotides line up with TRBD1. V lost 3 bases, J lost 11 bases, and 7 bases stayed unmatched. In germline, CDR1 is LGHDT, CDR2 YNNKEL (reference sequence). The CDR3 length is 13 residues. The CDR3 is CASSHRGQGSAFF. In DNA form, the CDR3 reads TGTGCCAGCAGCCACCGCGGACAGGGGAGTGCTTTCTTT.

V is TRBV11-2 and J is TRBJ2-1; 11 bases map to TRBD2. The CDR3 is made up of 16 amino acids. V was pared by 5 bases and J by 6 bases, with 9 bases of the junction left unmatched. Germline lookup yields CDR1 SGHAT and CDR2 FQNNGV. In DNA, the CDR3 is TGTGCCAGCAGCCCGATAGCGGGAGGGGAGGGCAATGAGCAGTTCTTC. This codes for CASSPIAGGEGNEQFF.